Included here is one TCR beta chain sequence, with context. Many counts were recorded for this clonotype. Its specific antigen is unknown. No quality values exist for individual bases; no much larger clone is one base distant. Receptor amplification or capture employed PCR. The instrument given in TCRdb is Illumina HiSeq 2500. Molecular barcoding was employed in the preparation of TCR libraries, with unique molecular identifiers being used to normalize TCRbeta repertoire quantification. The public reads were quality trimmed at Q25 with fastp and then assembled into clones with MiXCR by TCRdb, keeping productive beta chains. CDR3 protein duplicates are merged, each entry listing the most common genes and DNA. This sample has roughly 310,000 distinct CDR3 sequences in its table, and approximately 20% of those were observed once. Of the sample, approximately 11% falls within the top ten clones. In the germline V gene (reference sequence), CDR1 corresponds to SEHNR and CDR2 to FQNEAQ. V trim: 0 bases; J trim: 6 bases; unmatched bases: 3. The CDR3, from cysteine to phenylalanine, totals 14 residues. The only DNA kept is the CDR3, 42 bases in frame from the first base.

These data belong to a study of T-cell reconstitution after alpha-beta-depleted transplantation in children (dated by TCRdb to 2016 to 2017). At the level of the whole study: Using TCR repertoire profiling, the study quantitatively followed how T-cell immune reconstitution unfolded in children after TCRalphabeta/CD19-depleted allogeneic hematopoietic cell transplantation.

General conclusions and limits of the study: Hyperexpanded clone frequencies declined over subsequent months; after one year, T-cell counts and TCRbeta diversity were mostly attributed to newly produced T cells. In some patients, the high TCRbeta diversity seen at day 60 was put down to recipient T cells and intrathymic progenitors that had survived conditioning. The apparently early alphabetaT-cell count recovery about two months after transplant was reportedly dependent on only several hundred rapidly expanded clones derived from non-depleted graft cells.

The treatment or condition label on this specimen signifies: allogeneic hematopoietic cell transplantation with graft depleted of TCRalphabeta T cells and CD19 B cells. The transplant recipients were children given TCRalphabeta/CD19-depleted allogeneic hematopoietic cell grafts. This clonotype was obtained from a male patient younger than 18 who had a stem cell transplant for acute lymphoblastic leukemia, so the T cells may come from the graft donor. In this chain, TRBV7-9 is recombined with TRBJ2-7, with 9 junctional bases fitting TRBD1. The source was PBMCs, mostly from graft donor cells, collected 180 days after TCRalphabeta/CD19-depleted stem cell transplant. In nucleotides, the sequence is TGTGCCAGCAGCTTAGCGGGACAGGGATCCGAGCAGTACTTC. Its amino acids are CASSLAGQGSEQYF.